The present T cell receptor (beta chain) was sequenced within a study of cytomegalovirus exposure and HLA in healthy donors. Study background: The platform used for the 120 or so validation repertoires matched that of the 500 to 850 first-cohort repertoires, a later analysis reported. Study conclusions and caveats: Cytomegalovirus association was listed for 150 to 200 TCR beta chains. CMV antigen specificity was confirmed in vitro for a few CMV-associated chains. Most TCR sequences were uncommon, yet certain public TCRs appeared in many donors.

In its sample, this clone was seen once. Its matching antigen is unknown. Data came from immunoSEQ multiplex PCR; TCRdb stores just in-frame clones and leaves some out. In the table there are over 100,000 clones, roughly 89% of which are singletons. The TCR was taken from a man aged 30 to 45 in good health and CMV-seronegative. The sequencing input was PBMCs.

The CDR3: CASSVEGPGELFF. CDR3 in DNA: TGCGCCAGCAGCGTAGAGGGTCCCGGGGAGCTGTTTTTT. This chain joins TRBV5-1 and TRBJ2-2; possibly TRBD2 for D (5 bases). This CDR3 contains 13 residues. Trimming removed 4 bases at V and 6 bases at J, with 10 bases between. From germline, CDR1 is SGHRS and CDR2 YFSETQ.